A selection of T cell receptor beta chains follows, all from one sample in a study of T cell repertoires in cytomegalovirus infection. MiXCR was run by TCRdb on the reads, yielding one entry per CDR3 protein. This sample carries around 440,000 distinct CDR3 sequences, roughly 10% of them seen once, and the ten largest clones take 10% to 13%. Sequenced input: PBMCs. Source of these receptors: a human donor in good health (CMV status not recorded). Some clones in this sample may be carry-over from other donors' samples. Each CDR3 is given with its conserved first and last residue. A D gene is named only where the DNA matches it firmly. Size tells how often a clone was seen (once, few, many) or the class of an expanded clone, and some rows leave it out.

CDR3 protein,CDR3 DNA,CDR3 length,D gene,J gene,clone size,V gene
CASSSGSGEQPQHF,TGTGCCAGCAGTTCCGGGAGCGGGGAACAGCCCCAGCATTTT,14,NA,TRBJ1-5,many,TRBV6-2/TRBV6-3
CASSPDRGRPEAFF,TGTGCCAGCAGCCCGGACAGGGGTCGCCCTGAAGCTTTCTTT,14,TRBD1,TRBJ1-1,many,TRBV27
CASGVRSGLDGYTF,TGTGCCAGCGGTGTGCGGTCAGGGTTAGACGGCTACACCTTC,14,NA,TRBJ1-2,few,TRBV2
CASSSPTGTINTEAFF,TGTGCCAGCAGCTCACCAACCGGGACAATAAACACTGAAGCTTTCTTT,16,NA,TRBJ1-1,many,TRBV11-1
CASSLAGGNVYGYTF,TGTGCCAGCAGCTTGGCCGGGGGAAATGTCTATGGCTACACCTTC,15,NA,TRBJ1-2,NA,TRBV5-4
CASSRTSLDEQYF,TGTGCCAGCAGCCGGACTAGCCTCGACGAGCAGTACTTC,13,TRBD2,TRBJ2-7,NA,TRBV7-3
CASSLRPSGKLGETQYF,TGTGCCAGCAGCTTAAGGCCTAGCGGGAAACTGGGAGAGACCCAGTACTTC,17,TRBD2,TRBJ2-5,many,TRBV11-2
CSVGLNEKLFF,TGCAGCGTTGGTCTGAATGAAAAACTGTTTTTT,11,NA,TRBJ1-4,few,TRBV29-1
CASSYGTGGPFYGYTF,TGTGCCAGCAGTTACGGGACAGGGGGCCCTTTCTATGGCTACACCTTC,16,TRBD1,TRBJ1-2,many,TRBV6-5
CAWQGATGQPQHF,TGTGCCTGGCAGGGGGCGACGGGTCAGCCCCAGCATTTT,13,TRBD1,TRBJ1-5,NA,TRBV30
CSSSPGHPLGNQPQHF,TGCAGTTCCTCCCCGGGACACCCGCTGGGCAATCAGCCCCAGCATTTT,16,NA,TRBJ1-5,NA,TRBV20-1
CSARVILAGGDVLSSYNEQFF,TGCAGTGCTAGAGTCATTCTAGCGGGGGGCGATGTTCTGAGCTCCTACAATGAGCAGTTCTTC,21,TRBD2,TRBJ2-1,few,TRBV20-1